The 29 T cell receptor beta chains reported below all come from one sample, sequenced in a study of cytomegalovirus exposure and HLA in healthy donors. The PCR had 60 Vbeta and 13 Jbeta primers. Data came from immunoSEQ multiplex PCR; TCRdb stores just in-frame clones and leaves some out. This table has 190,000 or so clones, around 83% appearing once. What was sequenced was PBMCs. The source of these receptors is a man over 45 in good health and CMV-seronegative.

A few counts support this clone. This chain connects TRBV6-6 to TRBJ1-6; TRBD1 might be the D (6 bases). Germline V gene sequence: CDR1 MNHNY, CDR2 SVGAGI (reference sequence). The V gene lost 7 bases and the J gene lost 7 bases, with 17 bases spanning the gap. The CDR3 consists of 15 residues. CDR3 coding DNA: TGTGCCAGCAAAGAGGGTGGGGGCCAGAATTCACCCCTCCACTTT. This codes for CASKEGGGQNSPLHF.

The J gene is TRBJ2-3, the V gene TRBV28, with 7 bases lining up with TRBD2. This CDR3 contains 15 residues. CDR1 MDHEN and CDR2 SYDVKM come from the germline V gene. Losses at the gene ends were 9 bases for V and 5 bases for J; bases not matched to a gene: 14. The DNA for the CDR3 is TGTGCCAGTAGGCTCGCGGGGAGGGCCAGAGATACGCAGTATTTT. This gives the protein CASRLAGRARDTQYF.

The chain links TRBV9 to TRBJ1-6; 9 bases are shared with TRBD1. Losses at the gene ends were 0 bases for V and 7 bases for J; bases not matched to a gene: 5. This CDR3 has 16 amino acids. Looked up from germline, CDR1 is SGDLS and CDR2 is YYNGEE. CDR3: CASSVALQGANSPLHF. The CDR3 DNA follows: TGTGCCAGCAGCGTAGCTTTACAGGGGGCAAATTCACCCCTCCACTTT.

This clone occurred once. V is TRBV5-1 and J is TRBJ2-3; 8 positions agree with TRBD2. V lost 5 bases and J lost 1; bases outside the gene matches: 3. Germline CDR1 reads SGHRS; CDR2 reads YFSETQ. This CDR3 region has 14 residues. The DNA for the CDR3 is TGCGCCAGCAGGGGAGCGGGGGGCACAGATACGCAGTATTTT. As protein: CASRGAGGTDTQYF.

This clone has a handful of counts. This sample also contains other DNA sequences that code for the same CDR3. The genes are TRBV4-1 and TRBJ2-3; 10 bases fit TRBD2. This CDR3 has 16 amino acids. CDR1 is MGHRA, CDR2 YSYEKL, per germline. The trim removed 1 base at V and 0 bases at J, leaving 1 base unmatched. CDR3 residues: CASSQASGGSTDTQYF. As DNA, the CDR3 is TGCGCCAGCAGCCAAGCTAGCGGGGGTAGCACAGATACGCAGTATTTT.

The J gene is TRBJ2-2, the V gene TRBV19; D gene unclear. Trimming took 3 bases from V and 0 from J, leaving 5 bases between them. The CDR3 totals 14 residues. Germline V gene sequence: CDR1 LNHDA, CDR2 SQIVND (reference sequence). CDR3 bases: TGTGCCAGTAGTATTTGGCCGAACACCGGGGAGCTGTTTTTT. Its translation is CASSIWPNTGELFF. The complete variable domain, with remaining parts taken from reference TRBV19 and TRBJ2-2, reads DGGITQSPKYLFRKEGQNVTLSCEQNLNHDAMYWYRQDPGQGLRLIYYSQIVNDFQKGDIAEGYSVSREKKESFPLTVTSAQKNPTAFYLCASSIWPNTGELFFGEGSRLTVL.

The chain has TRBV6-4 and TRBJ2-1; 9 bases map to TRBD1. V was clipped by 6 bases and J by 5 bases; unmatched bases: 5. CDR3 length equals 14 residues. Germline CDR1 is MRHNA and CDR2 is SNTAGT. The CDR3 here is CASRGQGSNNEQFF. For the CDR3, the DNA is TGTGCCAGCAGGGGACAGGGTAGCAACAATGAGCAGTTCTTC.

The CDR3 region has the DNA TGTGCCAGCAGTCCGGGACAGGGATGGGAAAAACTGTTTTTT. This encodes CASSPGQGWEKLFF. The chain recombines TRBV28 with TRBJ1-4, with 9 bases lining up with TRBD1. This CDR3 has 14 amino acids. With V trimmed by 5 bases and J by 8 bases, 6 bases remained unmatched. CDR1 MDHEN and CDR2 SYDVKM come from the germline V gene.

The rearrangement joins TRBV6-1 to TRBJ2-7, with 14 bases aligning to TRBD2. Trimming at V came to 2 bases and at J to 5 bases, leaving 5 bases not matched to a gene. The CDR3 is 16 amino acids. The germline V gene has CDR1 MNHNS and CDR2 SASEGT. CDR3 bases: TGTGCCAGCAGTGAAAAAGGACTAGCGGGGGGAAACGAGCAGTACTTC. This sequence encodes CASSEKGLAGGNEQYF.

The chain employs TRBV4-3 and TRBJ1-2, with D possibly matching TRBD1 (5 bases). Trimming cost V 3 bases and J 3 bases, with 17 bases left between them. This CDR3 comprises 16 residues. CDR1 is LGHNA and CDR2 is YSLEER in the germline V gene. CDR3 coding DNA: TGCGCCAGCAGCCAGGATTACGGGGGGTCTGACTATGGCTACACCTTC. Residues: CASSQDYGGSDYGYTF.

About this clone: Sequence at one end of the junction differs from germline and may be a read error. The rearrangement joins TRBV7-9 to TRBJ1-1; the D is unclear. The CDR3 consists of 16 residues. Germline lookup yields CDR1 SEHNR and CDR2 FQNEAQ (reference sequence). The CDR3 sequence is CSSSYSNLPMNTEAFF. CDR3 DNA: TGTTCCAGCAGCTACTCCAACCTACCCATGAACACTGAAGCTTTCTTT.

This clone was recorded once. V and J are TRBV19 and TRBJ2-1, with TRBD1 matching over 10 bases. The CDR3 has 15 amino acids. Germline V gene lookup returns CDR1 LNHDA and CDR2 SQIVND (reference sequence). The V gene end was trimmed by 4 bases and the J gene end by 6 bases; junction bases not matched to a gene: 6. In nucleotides, the CDR3 is TGTGCCAGTAGTACTCGGGACAGGGGCTTCAATGAGCAGTTCTTC. Protein sequence: CASSTRDRGFNEQFF.

This chain uses TRBV7-2 with TRBJ1-1; D not resolved. V lost 3 bases, J lost 6 bases, and 20 bases lay in between. The length of the CDR3 is 16 residues. In germline, CDR1 is SGHTA, CDR2 FQGNSA. The CDR3 sequence: CASSFFRARSGPEAFF. The CDR3, as DNA: TGTGCCAGCAGCTTCTTTCGGGCACGGAGCGGCCCTGAAGCTTTCTTT.

V is TRBV4-1 and J is TRBJ2-2, with TRBD1 as a possible D gene (5 bases). The V gene's germline CDR1 is MGHRA and CDR2 YSYEKL. V was shortened by 4 bases and J by 4 bases, with 7 bases between the two germline ends. This CDR3 has 13 residues. DNA for the CDR3: TGCGCCAGCAGCCTTGGGGCCACCGGGGAGCTGTTTTTT. Its protein product is CASSLGATGELFF.

The rearrangement links TRBV7-3 to TRBJ2-3; 9 bases agree with TRBD1. After removal of 5 bases from V and 5 bases from J, the junction contained 5 bases not matched to a gene. Looked up from germline, CDR1 is SGHTA and CDR2 is FQGTGA. The CDR3 sequence is 14 residues long. CDR3 sequence (DNA): TGTGCCAGCAGCCGGGACAGGGTGGGAGATACGCAGTATTTT. Protein product: CASSRDRVGDTQYF.

The chain links TRBV30 to TRBJ2-7; maybe TRBD1 (6 bases). The V gene lost 1 base and the J gene lost 2 bases, with 15 bases spanning the gap. The CDR3 has 15 residues. CDR1 and CDR2 from the germline V gene are GTSNPN and SVGIG (reference sequence). In DNA form, the CDR3 reads TGTGCCTGGAGTGCGACACAGGGTAGGACCTACGAGCAGTACTTC. It is translated as CAWSATQGRTYEQYF.

This chain links TRBV7-3 with TRBJ2-7, with TRBD1 as a possible D gene (5 bases). The CDR3 is 12 residues long. Germline loops: CDR1 SGHTA, CDR2 FQGTGA. Trimming stripped 4 bases from V and 6 bases from J, with 10 bases between. For the CDR3, the DNA is TGTGCCAGCAGCTCATACCAGGGCGAGCAGTACTTC. The encoded protein is CASSSYQGEQYF.

The V call is TRBV19, the J call TRBJ2-3; perhaps TRBD2 as D (5 bases). The CDR3 is 19 residues long. Trimming took off 6 bases at V and 6 bases at J, with 31 bases between the two ends. Germline CDR1 and CDR2: LNHDA and SQIVND (reference sequence). The CDR3 here is CASRVQHGFLASHSDTQYF. The CDR3 DNA is TGTGCCAGTAGAGTCCAGCATGGGTTCCTAGCTAGTCATTCGGATACGCAGTATTTT.

As DNA, the CDR3 is TGTGCCAGCAGTCCGGGACAGGGGATAAACACAGATACGCAGTATTTT. Its protein product is CASSPGQGINTDTQYF. The V and J genes are TRBV27 and TRBJ2-3; 10 positions match TRBD1. The CDR3 is made up of 16 amino acids. V lost 5 bases to trimming and J lost 2 bases; unmatched junction nucleotides: 7. The germline gives CDR1 MNHEY, CDR2 SMNVEV (reference sequence).

The chain recombines TRBV27 with TRBJ1-1; unclear D gene. V was clipped by 2 bases and J by 5 bases, with 12 bases between them. Germline V CDR1 and CDR2: MNHEY, SMNVEV (reference sequence). This CDR3 region has 14 residues. CDR3 nucleotide sequence: TGTGCCAGCAGTTTAGGCCGTGCGGGGACTGAAGCTTTCTTT. This sequence encodes CASSLGRAGTEAFF.

The chain uses TRBV28 and TRBJ2-7, with 10 nucleotides matching TRBD2. V trimming: 0 bases; J trimming: 1 base; junction bases outside the gene matches: 3. CDR1 is MDHEN, CDR2 SYDVKM, per germline. The CDR3 consists of 16 residues. The CDR3 DNA reads TGTGCCAGCAGTTTATGGGCTAGCGGGAGTTCCTACGAGCAGTACTTC. It codes for CASSLWASGSSYEQYF. Looking up the rest from reference TRBV28 and TRBJ2-7 gives the full variable domain: DVKVTQSSRYLVKRTGEKVFLECVQDMDHENMFWYRQDPGLGLRLIYFSYDVKMKEKGDIPEGYSVSREKKERFSLILESASTNQTSMYLCASSLWASGSSYEQYFGPGTRLTVT.

The J gene is TRBJ1-1, the V gene TRBV9; no reliable D call. The CDR3 runs to 14 residues. V lost 4 bases and J lost 2, with 12 bases in between. Germline values: CDR1 SGDLS, CDR2 YYNGEE. CDR3 bases: TGTGCCAGCAGCACCCGACTGGAAAACACTGAAGCTTTCTTT. Translated, it gives CASSTRLENTEAFF.

This chain connects TRBV7-2 to TRBJ2-7; the match to TRBD1 covers 8 bases. The V gene end was trimmed by 3 bases and the J gene end by 1 base; junction bases not matched to a gene: 8. Germline V gene lookup returns CDR1 SGHTA and CDR2 FQGNSA. The CDR3 covers 16 residues. CDR3 loop: CASSFEGQVYSYEQYF. In DNA, the CDR3 is TGTGCCAGCAGCTTCGAGGGACAGGTGTATTCCTACGAGCAGTACTTC.

The chain uses TRBV28 and TRBJ2-7; 10 bases fit TRBD2. Trimming cost V 5 bases and J 2 bases; bases outside gene matches: 3. The CDR3 covers 14 residues. Germline V CDR1 and CDR2: MDHEN, SYDVKM. The CDR3 DNA sequence: TGTGCCAGCAGTCCTACTAGCGGGGCCTACGAGCAGTACTTC. Its translation is CASSPTSGAYEQYF. The whole variable domain, filled in from reference TRBV28 and TRBJ2-7, reads DVKVTQSSRYLVKRTGEKVFLECVQDMDHENMFWYRQDPGLGLRLIYFSYDVKMKEKGDIPEGYSVSREKKERFSLILESASTNQTSMYLCASSPTSGAYEQYFGPGTRLTVT.

This chain uses TRBV18 with TRBJ2-5; the D gene is possibly TRBD1 (6 bases). The CDR3 extends over 14 amino acids. V was trimmed by 6 bases and J by 1 base, leaving 12 bases between them. CDR1 KGHSH and CDR2 LQKENI come from the germline V gene. For the CDR3, the DNA is TGTGCCAGCTCGCAACAGGGTACCCAAGAGACCCAGTACTTC. Amino acid sequence: CASSQQGTQETQYF.

This chain links TRBV7-9 with TRBJ1-1; D is unresolved. The CDR3 runs to 13 residues. CDR1 SEHNR and CDR2 FQNEAQ come from the germline V gene (reference sequence). Trimming took 8 bases from V and 5 from J, leaving 15 bases between them. DNA of the CDR3: TGTGCCAGCTTAGAGCTTGTCGGGACTGAAGCTTTCTTT. Amino acid sequence: CASLELVGTEAFF.

The rearrangement joins TRBV9 to TRBJ1-3, with D possibly being TRBD1 (6 bases). V lost 4 bases and J lost 3, with 14 bases in between. Germline CDR1 SGDLS, CDR2 YYNGEE. This CDR3 spans 15 amino acids. The CDR3 coding sequence is TGTGCCAGCAGCCCAAGCGGGGGCGATGGAAACACCATATATTTT. Encoded protein: CASSPSGGDGNTIYF. The full variable domain, in which reference TRBV9 and TRBJ1-3 provide the parts outside the CDR3, is DSGVTQTPKHLITATGQRVTLRCSPRSGDLSVYWYQQSLDQGLQFLIQYYNGEERAKGNILERFSAQQFPDLHSELNLSSLELGDSALYFCASSPSGGDGNTIYFGEGSWLTVV.

Comment on this clone: A read error may account for a junction end that differs from germline. The gene calls are TRBV7-9 and TRBJ2-3; a possible D gene is TRBD1 (6 bases). The CDR3 loop spans 15 amino acids. Germline lookup yields CDR1 SEHNR and CDR2 FQNEAQ (reference sequence). CDR3 region: CSSPSGTSITDTQYF. CDR3 in DNA: TGTTCCAGCCCTTCCGGGACATCAATCACAGATACGCAGTATTTT.

The CDR3 reads CASSPPDLGGGETQYF. In DNA form, the CDR3 reads TGTGCCAGCAGCCCCCCGGACCTTGGGGGAGGAGAGACCCAGTACTTC. This chain joins TRBV7-2 and TRBJ2-5; possible D gene TRBD2, 6 bases. CDR1 is SGHTA and CDR2 is FQGNSA in the germline V gene. The CDR3 has 16 amino acids. Trimming removed 5 bases from V and 4 bases from J, with 20 bases in between.